This T cell receptor (beta chain) was sequenced during a study of blood T cell repertoires in COVID-19 (dated by TCRdb to 2020 to 2021). With regard to the full study: Samples from collaborators originated in the United States, Italy and Spain and spanned both the acute and convalescent phases of COVID-19. Samples were obtained from the ongoing ImmuneRACE study (first 160 participants) and from roughly 1,300 subjects provided by 6 global collaborators. A freely available public database, intended as a resource for researchers studying the immune response to SARS-CoV-2, is where the repertoires were released. The prospective study material was composed of cDNA or gDNA derived from T cells, B-cell-depleted T cells, or PBMCs. Where HLA class I and class II types were available, the types were taken from metadata supplied by the sample provider, not from assay-based typing. Nearly every sample came with metadata listing a de-identified subject ID, COVID-19 status, age in years and sex. Deeply sampled blood TCRbeta repertoires from subjects exposed to, actively infected with, or recovered from COVID-19 were included in the dataset. Beyond this particular receptor, the publication reports: Clinical and demographic metadata were provided uncurated, with the amount varying by source and participant.

TCRbeta CDR3 regions were amplified from genomic DNA using the immunoSEQ Assay, a bias-controlled multiplex PCR. The original pipeline was this. Nucleated cell counts per sample were estimated from amplification of reference gene primers within the assay. To quantify the absolute abundance of each unique TCRbeta CDR3 rearrangement, sequence reads were collapsed and filtered. Productive Simpson clonality was computed per sample as the square root of Simpson's diversity index over productive rearrangements. Imported from immuneACCESS, the table was reduced by TCRdb to in-frame sequences with V and J called. These copies leave out some clones; in studies compared against another copy, an unresolved V gene accounts for under half, and the cause of the remainder is not known. The D gene and trimming were derived from the DNA, and the V and J assignments and clone size from that table. Across this sample there are about 100,000 clones, with approximately 84% seen only once. The ten top clones hold about 18% of the sample.

Note on this clone: Its antigen is currently not known. One base away there is no much larger clone; base qualities are not given.

Whole blood was collected in K2EDTA tubes by collaborating institutions according to the institutions' own protocols. For TCRbeta analysis, collaborator samples were shipped as frozen whole blood, as isolated PBMCs, or as DNA extracted from either sample type. V loses 1 base at its end and J loses 6 bases; junction bases beyond the gene matches: 4. Sequences SGHTA (CDR1) and FQGTGA (CDR2) are obtained from the germline V gene. The CDR3 holds 15 amino acids from the cysteine to the phenylalanine. Left in the record is the CDR3 DNA by itself, 45 bases read in frame from the first base. This receptor was identified in a woman in her sixties with acute or convalescent COVID-19. Rearrangement joined TRBV7-3 to TRBJ2-1, with TRBD2 identical over 9 junction bases. Sequencing was done on a sample of peripheral blood. In nucleotides, the sequence is TGTGCCAGCAGCTTAATCCTAGCGGGGATCAATGAGCAGTTCTTC. Translation gives CASSLILAGINEQFF.